These 13 T cell receptor beta chains originate from one sample sequenced in a study of T-cell memory formation after mild COVID-19. TCRdb analysed the 5' RACE reads with MiXCR anew, one entry per CDR3 protein. The table has about 350,000 distinct CDR3 sequences, around 30% seen once. The sequencing sample was made of PBMCs or a T cell subset sorted from them (not recorded which). These receptors all stem from an adult woman who had mild COVID-19 (a few samples of this study predate the infection). Cell type and time point are not known.

V and J are TRBV11-2 and TRBJ1-5; no definite D call. V was cut by 2 bases and J by 10 bases, with 12 bases left in between. This CDR3 is 13 amino acids long. Per the germline V gene, CDR1 is SGHAT and CDR2 is FQNNGV. CDR3 coding DNA: TGTGCCAGCAGCTTATCCCAACAGAGTCCCCAGCATTTT. Its translation: CASSLSQQSPQHF.

This rearrangement joins TRBV9 to TRBJ2-5, with 10 positions matching TRBD2. This CDR3 comprises 16 residues. Germline CDR1 and CDR2: SGDLS and YYNGEE. J gave up 0 bases and V 4 bases, and 6 bases lay outside the gene matches. The CDR3 sequence is CASSPFSGGNQETQYF. DNA for the CDR3: TGTGCCAGCAGCCCCTTTAGCGGGGGGAACCAAGAGACCCAGTACTTC.

The chain carries TRBV12-3 or TRBV12-4 and TRBJ1-2; TRBD1 matches 7 bases. The CDR3 sequence is 14 residues long. J gave up 2 bases and V 3 bases, and 3 bases lay outside the gene matches. In DNA, the CDR3 is TGTGCCAGCAGTTTCGGACAGGTCAACTATGGCTACACCTTC. It is translated as CASSFGQVNYGYTF.

J is TRBJ2-1 and V is TRBV11-3; the D gene could be TRBD1 or TRBD2 (6 bases each). The V gene lost 5 bases and the J gene lost 2 bases, with 16 bases spanning the gap. Germline-derived CDR1 and CDR2 are SGHNT and YENEEA. CDR3 length: 16 residues. For the CDR3, the DNA is TGTGCCAGCAGCCCATGGGGGGCAGAACCCTACAATGAGCAGTTCTTC. Translated: CASSPWGAEPYNEQFF.

In its sample, this clonotype was seen a few times. V and J are TRBV7-2 and TRBJ2-4; no definite D call. CDR3 size: 14 residues. The ends were cut back, 4 bases at V and 0 bases at J, with 7 bases in the middle. CDR1 and CDR2 from the germline V gene are SGHTA and FQGNSA. The CDR3: CASSSPVAKNIQYF. As DNA, the CDR3 is TGTGCCAGCAGCTCCCCGGTAGCCAAAAACATTCAGTACTTC.

This chain uses TRBV4-3 with TRBJ2-7; D is possibly TRBD1 (5 bases). V was clipped by 3 bases and J by 7 bases, with 13 bases between them. Germline CDR1 reads LGHNA; CDR2 reads YSLEER. There are 13 residues in the CDR3. The chain's CDR3 is CASSHTTALEQYF. CDR3 bases: TGCGCCAGCAGCCACACGACAGCCTTGGAGCAGTACTTC.

This clonotype was counted between two and nine times. CDR3 region: CASSLATGGFTGELFF. For the CDR3, the DNA is TGTGCCAGCAGCTTGGCCACAGGGGGTTTCACCGGGGAGCTGTTTTTT. The V call is TRBV5-4, the J call TRBJ2-2; 8 nucleotides match TRBD1. The germline V gene encodes CDR1 SGHNT and CDR2 YYREEE (reference sequence). The CDR3 has 16 amino acids. V lost 0 bases and J lost 4; bases outside the gene matches: 5.

V usage is TRBV6-5 and J usage is TRBJ2-1, with D perhaps TRBD1 (6 bases). Trimming removed 2 bases at V and 8 bases at J, with 25 bases between. This CDR3 has 18 amino acids. Germline-derived CDR1 and CDR2 are MNHEY and SVGAGI. Written as DNA, the CDR3 is TGTGCCAGCAGTTACCTGAACAGGGATGTGTTCGGTCTTGATGAGCAGTTCTTC. Protein sequence: CASSYLNRDVFGLDEQFF.

This clonotype appeared a few times. The CDR3 is CAWGRMTYEQYF. CDR3 DNA sequence: TGTGCCTGGGGACGGATGACCTACGAGCAGTACTTC. The chain links TRBV30 to TRBJ2-7; D call uncertain. There are 12 residues in the CDR3. From germline, CDR1 is GTSNPN and CDR2 SVGIG (reference sequence). The germline V and J ends were trimmed by 5 bases and 2 bases, with 10 bases remaining between them.

The table lists this clonotype with a few counts. This sequence joins TRBV20-1 and TRBJ2-1, with TRBD2 identical over 11 bases. This CDR3 is built from 18 residues. V lost 3 bases and J lost 6; bases outside the gene matches: 16. Germline lookup yields CDR1 DFQATT and CDR2 SNEGSKA (reference sequence). For the CDR3, the DNA is TGCAGTGCTAGCCCACCCGGGACTAGCGGTACTAAGGGCAATGAGCAGTTCTTC. Protein sequence: CSASPPGTSGTKGNEQFF.

This clonotype was recorded a few times. The CDR3 DNA reads as TGTGCCTGGAGTTTAGGGGGGAAAGAGACCCAGTACTTC. This translates into CAWSLGGKETQYF. The chain employs TRBV30 and TRBJ2-5; D might be TRBD1 or TRBD2, each matching 6 bases. The CDR3 runs to 13 residues. Germline loops: CDR1 GTSNPN, CDR2 SVGIG (reference sequence). Trimming cost V 2 bases and J 3 bases, with 10 bases left between them.

This rearrangement joins TRBV4-2 to TRBJ2-3, with D hard to call. Germline CDR1 LGHNA, CDR2 YNFKEQ. CDR3 length equals 14 residues. V dropped 0 bases and J dropped 3 bases, with 7 bases sitting between them. The CDR3 nucleotides read TGTGCCAGCAGCCAAGATACCCTGACAGATACGCAGTATTTT. It is translated as CASSQDTLTDTQYF.

The chain has TRBV5-1 and TRBJ2-3; a possible D gene is TRBD1 (6 bases). In germline, CDR1 is SGHRS, CDR2 YFSETQ. V gave up 3 bases and J gave up 2 bases, with 16 bases separating them. The CDR3 contains 16 residues. The CDR3 loop is CASSWGPQANTDTQYF. The CDR3 nucleotides are TGCGCCAGCAGCTGGGGGCCGCAGGCCAACACAGATACGCAGTATTTT.